A selection of T cell receptor beta chains follows, all from one sample in a study of T cell responses to AZD1222 COVID-19 vaccine. Using immunoSEQ multiplex PCR, the repertoire was profiled, and TCRdb retains in-frame clones only, with some absent. The top ten clones hold roughly 10% of a sample with 65,000 to 85,000 clones, approximately 88% of them seen once. The sample here was peripheral blood, taken 28 days after the second dose of the MenACWY control vaccine. The receptors shown here come from an adult who received the MenACWY meningococcal vaccine as a control. The CDR3 runs from the conserved cysteine through the conserved F or W. A D gene is named only where the DNA matches it firmly. Expanded clones get a size class; other rows say once, few or many, or leave the size out.

CDR3aa: CASSLEGARSNQPQHF
CDR3nt: TGTGCCAGCAGCTTAGAGGGGGCGCGTAGCAATCAGCCCCAGCATTTT
j_gene: TRBJ1-5
v_gene: TRBV7-9
abundance: .
d_gene: TRBD1

CDR3aa: CASSQDLGGLAGRGVTGELFF
CDR3nt: TGTGCCAGCAGCCAAGATCTTGGGGGACTAGCGGGGAGAGGGGTAACCGGGGAGCTGTTTTTT
j_gene: TRBJ2-2
v_gene: TRBV3-1/TRBV3-2
abundance: .
d_gene: TRBD2

CDR3aa: CASSQPRRIYSNQPQHF
CDR3nt: TGCGCCAGCAGTCAACCTAGACGGATCTATAGCAATCAGCCCCAGCATTTT
j_gene: TRBJ1-5
v_gene: TRBV23-1
abundance: .
d_gene: .

CDR3aa: CASRSGTSGDNEQFF
CDR3nt: TGTGCCAGCAGATCCGGGACTAGCGGGGACAATGAGCAGTTCTTC
j_gene: TRBJ2-1
v_gene: TRBV2
abundance: .
d_gene: TRBD2

CDR3aa: CASSETPRAGGNTIYF
CDR3nt: TGTGCCAGCAGCGAGACCCCCCGCGCGGGGGGAAACACCATATATTTT
j_gene: TRBJ1-3
v_gene: TRBV9
abundance: .
d_gene: .

CDR3aa: CASSPGVMNTEAFF
CDR3nt: TGCGCCAGCAGCCCCGGGGTCATGAACACTGAAGCTTTCTTT
j_gene: TRBJ1-1
v_gene: TRBV5-1
abundance: .
d_gene: .

CDR3aa: CAISDRGNGQPQHF
CDR3nt: TGTGCCATCAGTGACAGGGGAAATGGGCAGCCCCAGCATTTT
j_gene: TRBJ1-5
v_gene: TRBV10-3
abundance: .
d_gene: .

CDR3aa: CASGLEGGGYTF
CDR3nt: TGTGCTAGTGGTTTAGAGGGGGGTGGCTACACCTTC
j_gene: TRBJ1-2
v_gene: TRBV12-5
abundance: .
d_gene: .

CDR3aa: CASSPTGIQAGKLFF
CDR3nt: TGCGCCAGCAGCCCTACAGGGATACAAGCTGGAAAACTGTTTTTT
j_gene: TRBJ1-4
v_gene: TRBV4-3
abundance: .
d_gene: .

CDR3aa: CASSYRDFTYEQYF
CDR3nt: TGTGCCAGCAGCTACCGGGACTTCACCTACGAGCAGTACTTC
j_gene: TRBJ2-7
v_gene: TRBV7-9
abundance: .
d_gene: .

CDR3aa: CASSVTSGGATEQFF
CDR3nt: TGTGCCAGCAGCGTAACTAGCGGGGGGGCCACTGAGCAGTTCTTC
j_gene: TRBJ2-1
v_gene: TRBV7-2
abundance: few
d_gene: TRBD2

CDR3aa: CATSRDQGNYGYTF
CDR3nt: TGTGCCACCAGCAGAGATCAAGGGAACTATGGCTACACCTTC
j_gene: TRBJ1-2
v_gene: TRBV15
abundance: .
d_gene: .

CDR3aa: CASSFSNQPQHF
CDR3nt: TGTGCCAGTAGTTTTAGCAATCAGCCCCAGCATTTT
j_gene: TRBJ1-5
v_gene: TRBV19
abundance: .
d_gene: .

CDR3aa: CASSPDSRNTEAFF
CDR3nt: TGTGCCAGCAGCCCCGACTCAAGGAACACTGAAGCTTTCTTT
j_gene: TRBJ1-1
v_gene: TRBV16
abundance: .
d_gene: .

CDR3aa: CASSGTDYNSPLHF
CDR3nt: TGTGCCAGCAGCGGGACAGATTATAATTCACCCCTCCACTTT
j_gene: TRBJ1-6
v_gene: TRBV3-1/TRBV3-2
abundance: few
d_gene: TRBD1

CDR3aa: CAWRGNTDTQYF
CDR3nt: TGTGCCTGGAGGGGGAACACAGATACGCAGTATTTT
j_gene: TRBJ2-3
v_gene: TRBV30
abundance: .
d_gene: .

CDR3aa: CASSLPGYTEAFF
CDR3nt: TGTGCCAGCAGTTTACCAGGGTACACTGAAGCTTTCTTT
j_gene: TRBJ1-1
v_gene: TRBV27
abundance: .
d_gene: .

CDR3aa: CAWSGNGQAYGYTF
CDR3nt: TGTGCCTGGAGTGGTAACGGACAGGCCTATGGCTACACCTTC
j_gene: TRBJ1-2
v_gene: TRBV30
abundance: .
d_gene: TRBD1

CDR3aa: CASSPLTMNTEAFF
CDR3nt: TGTGCCAGCAGTCCGCTAACCATGAACACTGAAGCTTTCTTT
j_gene: TRBJ1-1
v_gene: TRBV6-5
abundance: .
d_gene: .

CDR3aa: CASSPGGYSGNTIYF
CDR3nt: TGTGCCAGCAGCCCTGGGGGATACTCTGGAAACACCATATATTTT
j_gene: TRBJ1-3
v_gene: TRBV28
abundance: .
d_gene: .

CDR3aa: CASSLEQGAKFANTGELFF
CDR3nt: TGCGCCAGCAGCCTTGAACAGGGGGCGAAGTTCGCGAACACCGGGGAGCTGTTTTTT
j_gene: TRBJ2-2
v_gene: TRBV5-1
abundance: .
d_gene: TRBD1

CDR3aa: CASSLRLGLAYYNEQFF
CDR3nt: TGTGCCAGCAGCTTGCGGTTGGGGCTAGCTTACTACAATGAGCAGTTCTTC
j_gene: TRBJ2-1
v_gene: TRBV5-6
abundance: .
d_gene: .

CDR3aa: CASRSGPGEKLFF
CDR3nt: TGTGCCAGTAGGAGTGGCCCGGGGGAAAAACTGTTTTTT
j_gene: TRBJ1-4
v_gene: TRBV19
abundance: .
d_gene: .

CDR3aa: CASSLVSGGIDTQYF
CDR3nt: TGTGCCAGCAGCTTAGTTTCAGGGGGGATAGATACGCAGTATTTT
j_gene: TRBJ2-3
v_gene: TRBV7-2
abundance: .
d_gene: .

CDR3aa: CSARQDTEAFF
CDR3nt: TGCAGTGCTAGACAAGACACTGAAGCTTTCTTT
j_gene: TRBJ1-1
v_gene: TRBV20-1
abundance: .
d_gene: .

CDR3aa: CASSYRQGANYEQYF
CDR3nt: TGTGCCAGCAGTTACCGCCAGGGGGCTAACTACGAGCAGTACTTC
j_gene: TRBJ2-7
v_gene: TRBV6-6
abundance: .
d_gene: TRBD1

CDR3aa: CASSDSNYGYTF
CDR3nt: TGTGCCAGCAGTGACTCTAACTATGGCTACACCTTC
j_gene: TRBJ1-2
v_gene: TRBV6-4
abundance: .
d_gene: .

CDR3aa: CASRPKGAWTGELFF
CDR3nt: TGTGCCAGTAGGCCTAAGGGGGCATGGACCGGGGAGCTGTTTTTT
j_gene: TRBJ2-2
v_gene: TRBV19
abundance: .
d_gene: TRBD1

CDR3aa: CASSLGGHEQYF
CDR3nt: TGTGCCAGCAGTCTAGGGGGCCACGAGCAGTACTTC
j_gene: TRBJ2-7
v_gene: TRBV27
abundance: .
d_gene: TRBD1

CDR3aa: CASNRDTLGTQYF
CDR3nt: TGTGCCAGCAACCGGGACACGCTCGGGACCCAGTACTTC
j_gene: TRBJ2-5
v_gene: TRBV6-5
abundance: .
d_gene: .

CDR3aa: CASSLSGTSDNEQFF
CDR3nt: TGTGCCAGCAGCTTATCGGGGACTAGCGACAATGAGCAGTTCTTC
j_gene: TRBJ2-1
v_gene: TRBV7-2
abundance: .
d_gene: TRBD2

CDR3aa: CASSVGGGPTYEQYF
CDR3nt: TGTGCCAGCAGCGTAGGCGGGGGGCCTACCTACGAGCAGTACTTC
j_gene: TRBJ2-7
v_gene: TRBV9
abundance: .
d_gene: TRBD2

CDR3aa: CASSPMDRGFNSPLHF
CDR3nt: TGTGCCAGCTCACCAATGGACAGGGGTTTTAATTCACCCCTCCACTTT
j_gene: TRBJ1-6
v_gene: TRBV18
abundance: .
d_gene: TRBD1

CDR3aa: CASSQGPMNTEAFF
CDR3nt: TGTGCCAGCAGCCAGGGACCTATGAACACTGAAGCTTTCTTT
j_gene: TRBJ1-1
v_gene: TRBV7-3
abundance: .
d_gene: .

CDR3aa: CASSQVGTGGEWGYGYTF
CDR3nt: TGTGCCAGCAGCCAGGTGGGGACAGGGGGCGAATGGGGCTATGGCTACACCTTC
j_gene: TRBJ1-2
v_gene: TRBV5-5
abundance: few
d_gene: TRBD1

CDR3aa: CASSIGPRGNQPQHF
CDR3nt: TGTGCCAGTAGTATAGGACCGCGGGGCAATCAGCCCCAGCATTTT
j_gene: TRBJ1-5
v_gene: TRBV19
abundance: few
d_gene: .

CDR3aa: CASRGLGFTDTQYF
CDR3nt: TGTGCCAGTCGAGGCCTTGGATTCACAGATACGCAGTATTTT
j_gene: TRBJ2-3
v_gene: TRBV19
abundance: .
d_gene: .

CDR3aa: CATSRSEKNTEAFF
CDR3nt: TGTGCCACCAGCAGAAGTGAGAAGAACACTGAAGCTTTCTTT
j_gene: TRBJ1-1
v_gene: TRBV15
abundance: .
d_gene: .

CDR3aa: CAWSHDLRGYTF
CDR3nt: TGTGCCTGGAGCCACGATCTGAGGGGCTACACCTTC
j_gene: TRBJ1-2
v_gene: TRBV30
abundance: .
d_gene: .

CDR3aa: CASSLGGSGPYGYTF
CDR3nt: TGTGCCAGCAGCTTGGGGGGATCGGGACCCTATGGCTACACCTTC
j_gene: TRBJ1-2
v_gene: TRBV13
abundance: .
d_gene: .

CDR3aa: CASSAMGGATYEQYF
CDR3nt: TGTGCCAGCAGCGCCATGGGGGGGGCTACCTACGAGCAGTACTTC
j_gene: TRBJ2-7
v_gene: TRBV5-6
abundance: .
d_gene: .

CDR3aa: CASSLGGRDNQPQHF
CDR3nt: TGTGCCAGCAGCTTAGGGGGGCGGGACAATCAGCCCCAGCATTTT
j_gene: TRBJ1-5
v_gene: TRBV7-2
abundance: .
d_gene: .

CDR3aa: CASSRRGDEQYF
CDR3nt: TGTGCCAGCAGCCGCAGGGGGGACGAGCAGTACTTC
j_gene: TRBJ2-7
v_gene: TRBV12-3/TRBV12-4
abundance: .
d_gene: .

CDR3aa: CASRTGTGNQETQYF
CDR3nt: TGTGCCAGCAGGACCGGGACAGGGAACCAAGAGACCCAGTACTTC
j_gene: TRBJ2-5
v_gene: TRBV6-5
abundance: few
d_gene: TRBD1

CDR3aa: CASSREGNSPLHF
CDR3nt: TGTGCCAGCAGTCGGGAGGGGAATTCACCCCTCCACTTT
j_gene: TRBJ1-6
v_gene: TRBV6-5
abundance: .
d_gene: .

CDR3aa: CAWSVPSKIGTEAFF
CDR3nt: TGTGCCTGGAGTGTACCGTCCAAGATAGGTACTGAAGCTTTCTTT
j_gene: TRBJ1-1
v_gene: TRBV30
abundance: .
d_gene: .

CDR3aa: CASSLALETREQYF
CDR3nt: TGTGCCAGCAGCTTAGCGCTTGAAACACGCGAGCAGTACTTC
j_gene: TRBJ2-7
v_gene: TRBV7-9
abundance: .
d_gene: .

CDR3aa: CAWSEDTHNSPLHF
CDR3nt: TGTGCCTGGAGTGAGGACACACATAATTCACCCCTCCACTTT
j_gene: TRBJ1-6
v_gene: TRBV30
abundance: few
d_gene: .

CDR3aa: CASSVYSGSTDTQYF
CDR3nt: TGTGCCAGCAGTGTGTATAGCGGGAGCACAGATACGCAGTATTTT
j_gene: TRBJ2-3
v_gene: TRBV2
abundance: .
d_gene: TRBD2

CDR3aa: CAISEPQGRERGYGYTF
CDR3nt: TGTGCCATCAGTGAACCACAGGGTAGAGAACGGGGCTATGGCTACACCTTC
j_gene: TRBJ1-2
v_gene: TRBV10-3
abundance: .
d_gene: .

CDR3aa: CASSYSLLEADTQYF
CDR3nt: TGTGCCAGCAGTTACTCCTTACTTGAGGCGGATACGCAGTATTTT
j_gene: TRBJ2-3
v_gene: TRBV6-5
abundance: .
d_gene: .

CDR3aa: CASSARDIALGGYTF
CDR3nt: TGTGCCAGCAGCGCGCGGGACATAGCTCTTGGTGGCTACACCTTC
j_gene: TRBJ1-2
v_gene: TRBV5-6
abundance: .
d_gene: .

CDR3aa: CASDTAPGRKLFF
CDR3nt: TGTGCCAGCGACACAGCCCCAGGGCGAAAACTGTTTTTT
j_gene: TRBJ1-4
v_gene: TRBV28
abundance: .
d_gene: .

CDR3aa: CASSQGTSGNTGELFF
CDR3nt: TGTGCCAGCAGCCAAGGAACTAGCGGAAACACCGGGGAGCTGTTTTTT
j_gene: TRBJ2-2
v_gene: TRBV3-1/TRBV3-2
abundance: .
d_gene: TRBD2

CDR3aa: CASSSTGAGGTDTQYF
CDR3nt: TGCGCCAGCAGCTCGACTGGGGCGGGGGGCACAGATACGCAGTATTTT
j_gene: TRBJ2-3
v_gene: TRBV5-1
abundance: .
d_gene: TRBD2